One sample yielded the 27 T cell receptor beta chains listed below, sequenced in a study of response to subunit inactivated influenza vaccine. Via MiXCR, TCRdb re-called the RT-PCR reads, giving one row per CDR3 protein. The top ten hold roughly 13% of the sample, which has hundreds of thousands of distinct CDR3 sequences, approximately 7.7% seen once. The starting material was PBMCs from blood, obtained around 25 months after vaccination. These receptors came from a man in his fifties or sixties who received an inactivated influenza vaccine.

This clonotype was counted at least ten times. The rearrangement links TRBV29-1 to TRBJ2-4, with 7 bases that match TRBD1. This CDR3 contains 12 residues. Germline V gene lookup returns CDR1 SQVTM and CDR2 ANQGSEA. The V segment lost 4 bases and the J segment 9 bases; nucleotides outside the gene matches: 6. The CDR3, as DNA: TGCAGCGTTGGACAGGGAAGGGGCATTCAGTACTTC. Its protein is CSVGQGRGIQYF.

This clonotype came up a few times. V is TRBV4-3 and J is TRBJ2-2; tentative D call: TRBD2 (6 bases). V lost 0 bases and J 6 bases, leaving 11 bases between the germline ends. The CDR3 has 15 amino acids. Germline values: CDR1 LGHNA, CDR2 YSLEER. Here the CDR3 DNA reads TGCGCCAGCAGCCAAGAAGGCTGGGAGGCCGGGGAGCTGTTTTTT. Amino acid sequence: CASSQEGWEAGELFF.

This clonotype turned up a few times. The chain couples TRBV20-1 to TRBJ2-3; D tentatively reads TRBD1 or TRBD2 (5 bases each). Germline values: CDR1 DFQATT, CDR2 SNEGSKA (reference sequence). The CDR3 runs to 12 residues. The V end was cut by 3 bases, the J end by 2 bases, with 6 bases between. The CDR3 coding sequence is TGCAGTGCTAGGGGGGACACAGATACGCAGTATTTT. Translation: CSARGDTDTQYF.

This clonotype was counted many times. The gene calls are TRBV5-1 and TRBJ1-2; maybe TRBD1 (5 bases). The CDR3 has 15 amino acids. Trimming shortened V by 1 base and J by 2 bases, and 12 bases separated the two germline ends. The germline CDR1 and CDR2 sequences are SGHRS and YFSETQ. The CDR3 DNA follows: TGCGCCAGCAGCTTGTTGCCAGGGCAAAACTATGGCTACACCTTC. Protein: CASSLLPGQNYGYTF.

This clonotype occurred a few times. The chain has TRBV20-1 and TRBJ2-1, with unresolved D. V was cut by 1 base and J by 5 bases, with 9 bases left in between. The CDR3 spans 13 residues. The germline CDR1 and CDR2 sequences are DFQATT and SNEGSKA (reference sequence). CDR3 sequence (DNA): TGCAGTGCTAGAGGGGTACTGAACAATGAGCAGTTCTTC. It yields the protein CSARGVLNNEQFF.

This clonotype was picked up many times. Written as DNA, the CDR3 is TGTGCCATCAGTGCAGAGGCAGATACGCAGTATTTT. Translating it yields CAISAEADTQYF. V usage is TRBV10-3 and J usage is TRBJ2-3; no firm D call. The germline CDR1 and CDR2 sequences are ENHRY and SYGVKD. This CDR3 spans 12 amino acids. V was shortened by 4 bases and J by 4 bases, with 6 bases between the two germline ends.

This clonotype was seen a few times. The chain employs TRBV6-1 and TRBJ2-3; D might be TRBD2 (5 bases). The V gene's germline CDR1 is MNHNS and CDR2 SASEGT. Trimming stripped 7 bases from V and 2 bases from J, with 16 bases between. This CDR3 is built from 15 residues. CDR3 sequence: CASNKITGDTDTQYF. The CDR3 nucleotides are TGTGCCAGCAACAAAATTACCGGGGACACAGATACGCAGTATTTT.

CDR3 coding DNA: TGTGCCAGCAGCCCCCATGCAACGGGGTCACCCCTCCACTTT. This translates into CASSPHATGSPLHF. The chain links TRBV11-1 to TRBJ1-6; D is unresolved. The V end lost 5 bases, the J end lost 10 bases, and 15 bases lay between the germline ends. Per germline, CDR1 SGHAT and CDR2 FQDESV (reference sequence). CDR3 length: 14 residues.

The chain uses TRBV20-1 and TRBJ2-1, with 11 bases aligning to TRBD2. V shed 5 bases, J shed 5 bases, and the junction held 11 bases outside the gene matches. CDR3 length equals 16 residues. Germline lookup yields CDR1 DFQATT and CDR2 SNEGSKA (reference sequence). CDR3 coding DNA: TGCAGTGCTCCTGACCGGCTTAGCGGGAGGGACAATGAGCAGTTCTTC. Translated, it gives CSAPDRLSGRDNEQFF.

This clonotype was seen repeatedly, ten times or more. V gene TRBV12-3 or TRBV12-4 combines with J gene TRBJ2-5; D call uncertain. CDR3 size: 16 residues. V was pared by 3 bases and J by 1 base, with 15 bases between. The CDR3 DNA sequence: TGTGCCAGCAGTTTGGCTGTTGGCACTATCCAAGAGACCCAGTACTTC. The encoded protein is CASSLAVGTIQETQYF.

This sequence joins TRBV4-3 and TRBJ1-2; D is ambiguous. V was cut by 0 bases and J by 4 bases, with 15 bases left in between. The V gene's germline CDR1 is LGHNA and CDR2 YSLEER. This CDR3 has 16 amino acids. The CDR3 DNA reads TGCGCCAGCAGCCAAGATGTCAAAACCGCTCGCTATGGCTACACCTTC. Its protein product is CASSQDVKTARYGYTF.

This clonotype was counted many times. The rearrangement links TRBV28 to TRBJ2-3, with 11 bases matching TRBD2. The CDR3 has 16 residues. CDR1 is MDHEN and CDR2 is SYDVKM in the germline V gene. V lost 4 bases and J lost 4; bases outside the gene matches: 7. The CDR3 DNA reads TGTGCCAGCAGTTCCGTAGCGGGAGGGAGGGCAGATACGCAGTATTTT. It encodes CASSSVAGGRADTQYF.

The chain links TRBV6-2 or TRBV6-3 to TRBJ1-3; D remains ambiguous. Looked up from germline, CDR1 is MNHEY and CDR2 is SVGEGT. CDR3 size: 14 residues. The ends were cut back, 4 bases at V and 0 bases at J, with 7 bases in the middle. The CDR3 region is CASSWGRSGNTIYF. CDR3 DNA: TGTGCCAGCAGTTGGGGTCGCTCTGGAAACACCATATATTTT.

This clonotype was counted between two and nine times. This chain joins TRBV4-3 and TRBJ2-7; 10 bases are a match to TRBD2. CDR1 and CDR2 from the germline V gene are LGHNA and YSLEER. V trimming: 0 bases; J trimming: 0 bases; junction bases outside the gene matches: 11. The CDR3 contains 19 residues. The CDR3 sequence: CASSQDIISGRFSSYEQYF. The CDR3 DNA reads as TGCGCCAGCAGCCAAGATATAATTAGCGGGAGGTTTAGCTCCTACGAGCAGTACTTC.

This clonotype was picked up a small number of times. The chain recombines TRBV29-1 with TRBJ2-6; TRBD1 is a possible D gene (6 bases). The CDR3 runs to 16 residues. CDR1 SQVTM and CDR2 ANQGSEA come from the germline V gene. The V end was cut by 5 bases, the J end by 6 bases, with 20 bases between. The CDR3 DNA sequence: TGCAGCGTTCATACCCAAACTCAGGGGCTGGCCAACGTCCTGACTTTC. Its protein is CSVHTQTQGLANVLTF.

The chain links TRBV5-1 to TRBJ2-5; no reliable D call. CDR1 is SGHRS and CDR2 is YFSETQ in the germline V gene. The CDR3 contains 14 residues. Trimming left V 3 bases short and J 3 bases short, with 12 bases between. This CDR3 reads CASSSGGSEETQYF. CDR3 sequence (DNA): TGCGCCAGCAGCTCGGGTGGCAGCGAAGAGACCCAGTACTTC.

The chain carries TRBV24-1 and TRBJ2-1; TRBD2 matches 16 bases. V dropped 4 bases and J dropped 13; count of bases not matched to a gene: 6. The CDR3 spans 15 residues. Germline V gives CDR1 KGHDR, CDR2 SFDVKD. This chain's CDR3 is CATSDPGLAGGPQFF. CDR3 nucleotides: TGTGCCACCAGTGACCCGGGACTAGCGGGAGGGCCACAGTTCTTC.

This chain links TRBV5-1 with TRBJ2-1; D may match TRBD1 or TRBD2 (6 bases each). CDR1 and CDR2 from the germline V gene are SGHRS and YFSETQ. V lost 2 bases, J lost 2 bases, and 14 bases lay in between. The CDR3 loop spans 16 amino acids. DNA of the CDR3: TGCGCCAGCAGCTTATACAGGGACTTGCCCTACAATGAGCAGTTCTTC. This codes for CASSLYRDLPYNEQFF.

This clonotype turned up a few times. The rearrangement uses TRBV25-1 and TRBJ1-6, with D possibly TRBD1 on 5 matching bases. Trimming removed 1 base from V and 5 bases from J, with 9 bases in between. This CDR3 is 15 amino acids long. CDR1 is MGHDK, CDR2 SYGVNS, per germline. CDR3 nucleotides: TGTGCCAGCAGTGAATCGGGACGGCATAATTCACCCCTCCACTTT. Translation: CASSESGRHNSPLHF.

This clonotype was seen only a few times. This chain connects TRBV5-1 to TRBJ2-7, with D perhaps matching TRBD1 (5 bases). The CDR3 runs 15 residues. Trimming shortened V by 4 bases and J by 0 bases, and 14 bases separated the two germline ends. Germline-derived CDR1 and CDR2 are SGHRS and YFSETQ. In DNA, the CDR3 is TGCGCCAGCAGCCCGCTTGACAGTACCTCCTACGAGCAGTACTTC. Protein sequence: CASSPLDSTSYEQYF.

The chain links TRBV20-1 to TRBJ2-7; 10 nucleotides agree with TRBD2. CDR1 is DFQATT and CDR2 is SNEGSKA in the germline V gene (reference sequence). Trimming removed 0 bases from V and 3 bases from J; junction bases left unmatched: 2. This CDR3 has 14 residues. This CDR3 is CSARDTSGVYEQYF. DNA of the CDR3: TGCAGTGCTAGAGACACTAGCGGGGTCTACGAGCAGTACTTC.

The table lists this clonotype with a few counts. The chain carries TRBV20-1 and TRBJ2-7, with D unclear. V was trimmed by 6 bases and J by 1 base, leaving 13 bases between them. The CDR3 spans 13 residues. Per the germline V gene, CDR1 is DFQATT and CDR2 is SNEGSKA (reference sequence). In DNA form, the CDR3 reads TGCAGTGCGACCCCGGTTACTTCCTACGAGCAGTACTTC. It specifies CSATPVTSYEQYF.

The chain uses TRBV11-2 and TRBJ2-3; D is undetermined. V was clipped by 5 bases and J by 4 bases, with 13 bases between them. CDR1 is SGHAT and CDR2 is FQNNGV in the germline V gene. This CDR3 region has 14 residues. In DNA, the CDR3 is TGTGCCAGCAGCCAACAACTCTCCCCAGATACGCAGTATTTT. Translation gives CASSQQLSPDTQYF.

This clonotype has a count of ten or more. The V gene is TRBV10-3, the J gene TRBJ2-3; 12 bases agree with TRBD2. The V gene end was trimmed by 5 bases and the J gene end by 2 bases; junction bases not matched to a gene: 11. The germline V gene has CDR1 ENHRY and CDR2 SYGVKD. The CDR3 is made up of 18 amino acids. The CDR3 region has the DNA TGTGCCATCAGTATACCGGGACTAGCGGGTGCCGACACAGATACGCAGTATTTT. Its protein product is CAISIPGLAGADTDTQYF.

V and J are TRBV10-3 and TRBJ2-3; 12 nucleotides align to TRBD2. Germline assignment: CDR1 ENHRY and CDR2 SYGVKD. Trimming took 0 bases from V and 1 from J; bases not matched to a gene: 8. The CDR3 sequence is 19 residues long. CDR3 residues: CAISESASGGAFGTDTQYF. CDR3 DNA: TGTGCCATCAGTGAGTCGGCTAGCGGGGGGGCGTTTGGCACAGATACGCAGTATTTT.

The V gene is TRBV9, the J gene TRBJ1-6; D uncertain. Trimming left V 0 bases short and J 14 bases short, with 15 bases between. The CDR3 length is 14 residues. Germline CDR1 SGDLS, CDR2 YYNGEE. The CDR3 region is CASSVVIVPKSLHF. DNA of the CDR3: TGTGCCAGCAGCGTAGTAATAGTCCCAAAATCCCTCCACTTT.

Only a few counts were recorded for this clonotype. V usage is TRBV4-1 and J usage is TRBJ2-3; 8 bases align to TRBD1. The germline gives CDR1 MGHRA, CDR2 YSYEKL. This CDR3 has 15 amino acids. J gave up 3 bases and V 7 bases, and 9 bases lay outside the gene matches. Written as DNA, the CDR3 is TGCGCCAGCAACCGGCAGGGGGCTAGGACAGATACGCAGTATTTT. This encodes CASNRQGARTDTQYF.